One and the same sample provided the 28 T cell receptor beta chains below, sequenced in a study of Tregs in tolerant kidney transplant recipients. This table comes from immunoSEQ multiplex PCR, and its TCRdb copy is limited to in-frame clones, with some not included. The sample holds fewer than 100,000 clones, approximately 94% seen once. The sequenced sample was CD4+ T cells from blood, obtained before the transplant. These receptor sequences come from a human donor who received a combined kidney and bone marrow transplant.

The chain links TRBV11-2 to TRBJ1-3; D gene unclear. The V gene lost 5 bases and the J gene lost 0 bases, with 14 bases spanning the gap. The CDR3 spans 16 residues. The germline V gene encodes CDR1 SGHAT and CDR2 FQNNGV. The CDR3 region is CASSASGSFSGNTIYF. CDR3 DNA sequence: TGTGCCAGCAGCGCTTCCGGGAGCTTCTCTGGAAACACCATATATTTT.

This sequence joins TRBV7-2 and TRBJ1-5; D not resolved. The germline gives CDR1 SGHTA, CDR2 FQGNSA. The CDR3 spans 12 residues. The V gene lost 2 bases and the J gene lost 7 bases, with 6 bases spanning the gap. The CDR3 sequence: CASSLRGQPQHF. CDR3 sequence (DNA): TGTGCCAGCAGCTTACGAGGACAGCCCCAGCATTTT.

This clone was seen only once. This chain connects TRBV4-2 to TRBJ2-7, with a weak D call TRBD2 (6 bases). The CDR3 length is 15 residues. V was shortened by 4 bases and J by 0 bases, with 13 bases between the two germline ends. CDR1 is LGHNA and CDR2 is YNFKEQ in the germline V gene. The CDR3 spells CASSPSVAVSYEQYF. For the CDR3, the DNA is TGTGCCAGCAGCCCCTCGGTAGCGGTCTCCTACGAGCAGTACTTC.

The genes are TRBV6-5 and TRBJ2-3; the D gene is possibly TRBD2 (5 bases). Trimming took off 9 bases at V and 2 bases at J, with 9 bases between the two ends. The germline V gene encodes CDR1 MNHEY and CDR2 SVGAGI. The CDR3 sequence is 12 residues long. In DNA form, the CDR3 reads TGTGCCAGTTCTAGCAACACAGATACGCAGTATTTT. Translating it yields CASSSNTDTQYF.

V and J are TRBV15 and TRBJ1-5; possibly TRBD1 for D (5 bases). The CDR3 contains 15 residues. The V gene's germline CDR1 is LNHNV and CDR2 YYDKDF (reference sequence). Trimming shortened V by 5 bases and J by 11 bases, and 22 bases separated the two germline ends. CDR3 protein: CATSPRLHTGGAQHF. Written as DNA, the CDR3 is TGTGCCACCAGCCCCCGGTTACATACCGGGGGGGCCCAGCATTTT.

The V and J genes are TRBV7-9 and TRBJ2-3; maybe TRBD2 (5 bases). The CDR3 has 14 residues. Trimming stripped 5 bases from V and 0 bases from J, with 9 bases between. Per germline, CDR1 SEHNR and CDR2 FQNEAQ (reference sequence). This CDR3 reads CASSPSGSTDTQYF. CDR3 DNA: TGTGCCAGCAGCCCGTCGGGGAGCACAGATACGCAGTATTTT.

The gene calls are TRBV18 and TRBJ2-7; weak D call: TRBD1 (6 bases). Germline-derived CDR1 and CDR2 are KGHSH and LQKENI. The CDR3 covers 16 residues. Trimming stripped 2 bases from V and 0 bases from J, with 14 bases between. The CDR3 sequence: CASSPGTRTASYEQYF. The CDR3 DNA reads as TGTGCCAGCTCACCAGGCACCCGGACAGCCTCCTACGAGCAGTACTTC.

This clone was seen a handful of times. The chain is built from TRBV6-4 and TRBJ2-1, with D perhaps TRBD2 (6 bases). CDR1 and CDR2 from the germline V gene are MRHNA and SNTAGT. The CDR3 has 16 residues. The V and J ends lost 2 bases and 7 bases respectively, with 18 bases between them. Here the CDR3 DNA reads TGTGCCAGCAGTGACCAGCCTCGAGGGGCGGGGAATGAGCAGTTCTTC. Protein: CASSDQPRGAGNEQFF.

V and J are TRBV2 and TRBJ2-4; 9 bases map to TRBD2. This CDR3 spans 14 amino acids. Germline V gene sequence: CDR1 SNHLY, CDR2 FYNNEI. The J segment lost 6 bases and the V segment lost 4 bases, leaving 4 bases of the junction unmatched. CDR3 region: CASSVRTSVNIQYF. The CDR3 nucleotides are TGTGCCAGCAGTGTAAGGACTAGCGTAAACATTCAGTACTTC.

The chain joins TRBV19 to TRBJ1-4; D gene ambiguous. The CDR3 runs 13 residues. Deletions cut 1 base from V and 4 bases from J, with 4 bases between. Germline values: CDR1 LNHDA, CDR2 SQIVND (reference sequence). The CDR3 nucleotides read TGTGCCAGTAGTATAGGCTATAATGAAAAACTGTTTTTT. Translated: CASSIGYNEKLFF.

The V call is TRBV7-9, the J call TRBJ2-6; the match to TRBD2 covers 7 bases. This CDR3 is 15 amino acids long. The ends lost 5 bases at V and 3 bases at J; junction bases unmatched: 4. Germline CDR1 is SEHNR and CDR2 is FQNEAQ (reference sequence). The CDR3 protein is CASSPSGGGANVLTF. As DNA, the CDR3 is TGTGCCAGCAGCCCCTCGGGAGGTGGGGCCAACGTCCTGACTTTC.

The chain is built from TRBV19 and TRBJ1-5; 7 nucleotides align to TRBD1. Trimming took 6 bases from V and 9 from J; bases not matched to a gene: 11. This CDR3 comprises 14 residues. CDR1 and CDR2 from the germline V gene are LNHDA and SQIVND (reference sequence). The DNA for the CDR3 is TGTGCCAGTAGACAGTGGGACAGCCGAGGGCCCCAGCATTTT. Its translation is CASRQWDSRGPQHF.

This chain links TRBV20-1 with TRBJ1-4; D remains unclear. Trimming cost V 1 base and J 12 bases, with 6 bases left between them. This CDR3 is built from 10 residues. Germline CDR1 reads DFQATT; CDR2 reads SNEGSKA (reference sequence). The CDR3 nucleotides are TGCAGTGCTAGAGCGTCGGAACTGTTTTTT. As protein: CSARASELFF.

This sequence joins TRBV30 and TRBJ1-5; D unresolved. CDR3 length: 13 residues. V lost 5 bases and J 5 bases, leaving 13 bases between the germline ends. CDR1 is GTSNPN, CDR2 SVGIG, per germline (reference sequence). For the CDR3, the DNA is TGTGCCTGGTCAGGCGCGGGTCATCAGCCCCAGCATTTT. This codes for CAWSGAGHQPQHF.

This chain connects TRBV6-1 to TRBJ1-1; 7 positions agree with TRBD1. After removal of 5 bases from V and 5 bases from J, the junction contained 5 bases not matched to a gene. The CDR3 is 13 residues long. The germline gives CDR1 MNHNS, CDR2 SASEGT. The CDR3 region is CASSPTGRTEAFF. CDR3 coding DNA: TGTGCCAGCAGTCCGACAGGGAGGACTGAAGCTTTCTTT.

This chain uses TRBV7-2 with TRBJ2-1, with D possibly matching TRBD2 (5 bases). V shed 1 base and J shed 7 bases, with 11 bases lying between them. The CDR3 has 14 residues. Germline values: CDR1 SGHTA, CDR2 FQGNSA. The CDR3 loop reads CASSLEGGGNEQFF. In DNA, the CDR3 is TGTGCCAGCAGCTTAGAGGGTGGAGGAAATGAGCAGTTCTTC. Complete variable domain (other parts from reference TRBV7-2 and TRBJ2-1): GAGVSQSPSNKVTEKGKDVELRCDPISGHTALYWYRQSLGQGLEFLIYFQGNSAPDKSGLPSDRFSAERTGGSVSTLTIQRTQQEDSAVYLCASSLEGGGNEQFFGPGTRLTVL.

The gene calls are TRBV10-3 and TRBJ2-7; 9 bases align to TRBD1. CDR3 length equals 13 residues. The ends lost 6 bases at V and 4 bases at J; junction bases unmatched: 4. Germline values: CDR1 ENHRY, CDR2 SYGVKD. The DNA for the CDR3 is TGTGCCATCAGGGGACAGGGACCGTACGAGCAGTACTTC. Amino acids: CAIRGQGPYEQYF.

The rearrangement links TRBV5-6 to TRBJ2-3; D not resolved. The CDR3 extends over 14 amino acids. Germline assignment: CDR1 SGHDT and CDR2 YYEEEE. The V end lost 2 bases, the J end lost 3 bases, and 10 bases lay between the germline ends. The CDR3 here is CASSLPDWTDTQYF. CDR3 nucleotide sequence: TGTGCCAGCAGCTTACCTGACTGGACAGATACGCAGTATTTT.

This clone showed up just a few times. This sequence joins TRBV19 and TRBJ1-1; the D is unclear. Trimming pared 3 bases from V and 2 bases from J, leaving 10 bases between. The CDR3 sequence is 14 residues long. Germline-derived CDR1 and CDR2 are LNHDA and SQIVND (reference sequence). The CDR3 spells CASSILQENTEAFF. CDR3 DNA: TGTGCCAGTAGTATTTTGCAGGAAAACACTGAAGCTTTCTTT.

This chain joins TRBV5-4 and TRBJ1-1; D is uncertain. The CDR3 extends over 13 amino acids. CDR1 SGHNT and CDR2 YYREEE come from the germline V gene (reference sequence). V lost 4 bases, J lost 1 base, and 8 bases lay in between. The CDR3 DNA follows: TGTGCCAGCAGCCACGGAGGGAACACTGAAGCTTTCTTT. This sequence encodes CASSHGGNTEAFF.

J is TRBJ2-2 and V is TRBV5-1; TRBD2 agrees at 7 bases. V was clipped by 0 bases and J by 4 bases; unmatched bases: 6. Germline V gene data show CDR1 as SGHRS and CDR2 as YFSETQ. This CDR3 region has 16 residues. The CDR3 nucleotides read TGCGCCAGCAGCTTGGAAGCTAGCGGACTCACCGGGGAGCTGTTTTTT. It yields the protein CASSLEASGLTGELFF.

Here the CDR3 DNA reads TGTGCCAGTAGTATCAACAGCGGGGATACGCAGTATTTT. Protein: CASSINSGDTQYF. The rearrangement links TRBV19 to TRBJ2-3; maybe TRBD2 (6 bases). Germline V gene sequence: CDR1 LNHDA, CDR2 SQIVND (reference sequence). This CDR3 is built from 13 residues. The V and J ends lost 3 bases and 6 bases respectively, with 10 bases between them. The whole variable domain, filled in from reference TRBV19 and TRBJ2-3, reads DGGITQSPKYLFRKEGQNVTLSCEQNLNHDAMYWYRQDPGQGLRLIYYSQIVNDFQKGDIAEGYSVSREKKESFPLTVTSAQKNPTAFYLCASSINSGDTQYFGPGTRLTVL.

The CDR3 region is CASSTQGYNEKLFF. The CDR3 DNA reads as TGTGCCAGCAGCACTCAGGGATATAATGAAAAACTGTTTTTT. The chain joins TRBV7-9 to TRBJ1-4, with D possibly being TRBD1 (5 bases). Trimming removed 5 bases at V and 4 bases at J, with 11 bases between. The CDR3 runs 14 residues. Germline loops: CDR1 SEHNR, CDR2 FQNEAQ (reference sequence).

The genes are TRBV25-1 and TRBJ2-3; a possible D gene is TRBD2 (7 bases). V lost 6 bases and J 0 bases, leaving 10 bases between the germline ends. CDR1 and CDR2 (germline): MGHDK, SYGVNS. The CDR3 has 14 amino acids. The CDR3 coding sequence is TGTGCCAGCAGGGGGGGGCCTAGCACAGATACGCAGTATTTT. Translation gives CASRGGPSTDTQYF.

The gene calls are TRBV28 and TRBJ1-5; perhaps TRBD1 as D (6 bases). In germline, CDR1 is MDHEN, CDR2 SYDVKM. The CDR3 contains 14 residues. V was pared by 6 bases and J by 3 bases, with 12 bases between. DNA of the CDR3: TGTGCCAGCAGCAGAGGACAGCTCAATCAGCCCCAGCATTTT. This translates into CASSRGQLNQPQHF.

V gene TRBV6-6 combines with J gene TRBJ1-1; D gene unclear. With 2 bases removed from V and 3 bases from J, the gap between germline ends came to 4 bases. Germline CDR1 is MNHNY and CDR2 is SVGAGI (reference sequence). This CDR3 comprises 12 residues. CDR3 region: CASSYEDTEAFF. The CDR3 nucleotides read TGTGCCAGCAGTTACGAGGACACTGAAGCTTTCTTT.

Here the CDR3 reads CASTSTGANVLTF. DNA for the CDR3: TGTGCCAGCACCTCTACTGGGGCCAACGTCCTGACTTTC. The rearrangement joins TRBV6-5 to TRBJ2-6; D remains ambiguous. This CDR3 is 13 amino acids long. Germline V gives CDR1 MNHEY, CDR2 SVGAGI. Trimming left V 7 bases short and J 2 bases short, with 6 bases between.

The CDR3 sequence: CASTFRYEQYF. The CDR3 nucleotides are TGTGCCAGCACCTTCCGCTACGAGCAGTACTTC. V gene TRBV7-2 combines with J gene TRBJ2-7; no clear D. V lost 7 bases to trimming and J lost 3 bases, with 7 bases between them. From germline, CDR1 is SGHTA and CDR2 FQGNSA. CDR3 length: 11 amino acids.